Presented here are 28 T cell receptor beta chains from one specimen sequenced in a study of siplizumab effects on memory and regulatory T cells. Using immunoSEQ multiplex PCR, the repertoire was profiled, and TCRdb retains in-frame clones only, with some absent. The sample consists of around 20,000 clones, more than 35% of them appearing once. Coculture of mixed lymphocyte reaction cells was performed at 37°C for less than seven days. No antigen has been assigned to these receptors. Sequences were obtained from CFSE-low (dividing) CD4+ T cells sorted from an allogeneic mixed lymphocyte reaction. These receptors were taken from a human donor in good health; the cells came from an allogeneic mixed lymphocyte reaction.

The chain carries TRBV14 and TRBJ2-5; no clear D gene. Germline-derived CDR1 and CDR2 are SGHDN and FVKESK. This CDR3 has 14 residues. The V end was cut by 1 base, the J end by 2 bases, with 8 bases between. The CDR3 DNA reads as TGTGCCAGCAGCCAAGTACAACTTCAAGAGACCCAGTACTTC. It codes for CASSQVQLQETQYF.

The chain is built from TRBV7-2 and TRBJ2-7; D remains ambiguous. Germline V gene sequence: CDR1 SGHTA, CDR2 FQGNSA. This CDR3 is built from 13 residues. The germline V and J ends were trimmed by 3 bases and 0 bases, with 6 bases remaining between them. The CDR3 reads CASSFSSSYEQYF. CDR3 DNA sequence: TGTGCCAGCAGCTTCTCGAGCTCCTACGAGCAGTACTTC.

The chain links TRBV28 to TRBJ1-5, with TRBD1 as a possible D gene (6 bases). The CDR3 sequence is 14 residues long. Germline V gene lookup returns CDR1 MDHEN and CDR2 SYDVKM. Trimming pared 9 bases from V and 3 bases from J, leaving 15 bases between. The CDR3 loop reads CASQKGGNNQPQHF. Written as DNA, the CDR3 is TGTGCCAGTCAAAAGGGGGGAAACAATCAGCCCCAGCATTTT.

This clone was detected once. The CDR3 protein is CASSRLGTAGGQYF. CDR3 nucleotides: TGTGCCAGCAGCAGGCTGGGGACAGCTGGGGGGCAGTACTTC. The chain joins TRBV7-2 to TRBJ2-7; TRBD1 matches at 7 bases. Unmatched junction bases numbered 13, after V lost 5 bases and J lost 9 bases. The CDR3 runs to 14 residues. The germline CDR1 and CDR2 sequences are SGHTA and FQGNSA.

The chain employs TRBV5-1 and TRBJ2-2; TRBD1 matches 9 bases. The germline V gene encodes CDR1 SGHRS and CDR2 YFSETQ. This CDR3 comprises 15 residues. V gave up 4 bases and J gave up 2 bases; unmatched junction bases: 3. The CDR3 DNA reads TGCGCCAGCAGCCAGGACAGGGGCAACACCGGGGAGCTGTTTTTT. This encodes CASSQDRGNTGELFF.

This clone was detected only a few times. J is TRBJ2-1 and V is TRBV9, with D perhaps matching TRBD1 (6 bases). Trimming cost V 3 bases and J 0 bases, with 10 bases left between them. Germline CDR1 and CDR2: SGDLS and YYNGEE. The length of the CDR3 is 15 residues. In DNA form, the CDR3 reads TGTGCCAGCAGCGGAACAGGGAGCTCCTACAATGAGCAGTTCTTC. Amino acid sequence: CASSGTGSSYNEQFF.

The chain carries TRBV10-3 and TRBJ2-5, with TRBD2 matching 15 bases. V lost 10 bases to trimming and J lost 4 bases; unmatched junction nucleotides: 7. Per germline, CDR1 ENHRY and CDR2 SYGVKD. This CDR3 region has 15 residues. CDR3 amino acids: CASGTSGGMGETQYF. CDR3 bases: TGTGCCAGCGGGACTAGCGGGGGGATGGGAGAGACCCAGTACTTC.

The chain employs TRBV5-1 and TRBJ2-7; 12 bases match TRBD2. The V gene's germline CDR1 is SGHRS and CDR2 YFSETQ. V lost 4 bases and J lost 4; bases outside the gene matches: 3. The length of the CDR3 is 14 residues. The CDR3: CASSPTSGGYEQYF. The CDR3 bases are TGCGCCAGCAGCCCGACTAGCGGGGGATACGAGCAGTACTTC.

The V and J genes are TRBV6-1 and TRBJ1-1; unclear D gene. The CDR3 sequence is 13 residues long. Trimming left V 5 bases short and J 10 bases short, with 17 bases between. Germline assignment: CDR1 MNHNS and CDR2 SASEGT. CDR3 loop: CASSSSEGLSAFF. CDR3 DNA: TGTGCCAGCAGTTCATCAGAGGGCCTATCAGCTTTCTTT.

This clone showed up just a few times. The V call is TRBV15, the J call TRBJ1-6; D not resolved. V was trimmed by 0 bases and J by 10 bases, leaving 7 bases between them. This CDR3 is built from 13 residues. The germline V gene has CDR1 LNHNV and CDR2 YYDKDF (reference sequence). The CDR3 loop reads CATSRDEESPLHF. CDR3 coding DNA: TGTGCCACCAGCAGAGACGAGGAGTCACCCCTCCACTTT.

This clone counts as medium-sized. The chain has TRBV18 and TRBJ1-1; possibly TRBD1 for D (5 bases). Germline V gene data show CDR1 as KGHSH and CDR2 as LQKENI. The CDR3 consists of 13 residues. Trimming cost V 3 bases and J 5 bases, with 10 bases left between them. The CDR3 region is CASSPVGGTEAFF. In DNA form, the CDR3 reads TGTGCCAGCTCACCGGTGGGGGGGACTGAAGCTTTCTTT.

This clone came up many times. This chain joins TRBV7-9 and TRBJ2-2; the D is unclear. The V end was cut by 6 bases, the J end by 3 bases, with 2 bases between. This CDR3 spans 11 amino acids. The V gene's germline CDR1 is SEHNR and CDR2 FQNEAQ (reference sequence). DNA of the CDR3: TGTGCCAGCAGTGACACCGGGGAGCTGTTTTTT. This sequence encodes CASSDTGELFF.

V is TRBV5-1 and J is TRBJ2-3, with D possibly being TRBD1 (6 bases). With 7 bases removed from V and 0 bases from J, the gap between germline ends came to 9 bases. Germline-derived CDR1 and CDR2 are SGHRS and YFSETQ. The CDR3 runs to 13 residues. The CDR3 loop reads CASGRGSTDTQYF. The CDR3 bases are TGCGCCAGCGGCAGGGGTAGCACAGATACGCAGTATTTT.

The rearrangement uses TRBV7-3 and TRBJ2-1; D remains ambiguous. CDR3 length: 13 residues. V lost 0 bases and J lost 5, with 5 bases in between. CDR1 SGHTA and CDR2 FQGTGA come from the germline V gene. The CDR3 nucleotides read TGTGCCAGCAGCTTAACGCGGAACAATGAGCAGTTCTTC. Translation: CASSLTRNNEQFF. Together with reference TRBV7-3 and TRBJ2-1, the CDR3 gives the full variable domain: GAGVSQTPSNKVTEKGKYVELRCDPISGHTALYWYRQSLGQGPEFLIYFQGTGAADDSGLPNDRFFAVRPEGSVSTLKIQRTERGDSAVYLCASSLTRNNEQFFGPGTRLTVL.

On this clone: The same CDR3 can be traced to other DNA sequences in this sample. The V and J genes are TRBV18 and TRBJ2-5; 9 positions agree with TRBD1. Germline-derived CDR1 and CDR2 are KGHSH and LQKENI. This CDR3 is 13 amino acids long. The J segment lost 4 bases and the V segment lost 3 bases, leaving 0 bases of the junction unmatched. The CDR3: CASSPGQGETQYF. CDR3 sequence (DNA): TGTGCCAGCTCACCGGGACAGGGAGAGACCCAGTACTTC.

The CDR3 sequence is CASSPISGSETQYF. CDR3 bases: TGTGCCAGCTCACCAATTTCGGGGTCGGAGACCCAGTACTTC. The chain links TRBV18 to TRBJ2-5; maybe TRBD2 (5 bases). The CDR3 extends over 14 amino acids. V was clipped by 2 bases and J by 5 bases, with 12 bases between them. Germline-derived CDR1 and CDR2 are KGHSH and LQKENI.

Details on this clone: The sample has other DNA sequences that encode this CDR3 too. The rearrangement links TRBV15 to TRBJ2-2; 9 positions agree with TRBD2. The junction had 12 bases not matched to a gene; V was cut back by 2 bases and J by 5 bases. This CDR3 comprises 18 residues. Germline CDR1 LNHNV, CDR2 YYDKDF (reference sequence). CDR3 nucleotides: TGTGCCACCAGCAGAAATCCCGCGGCGGGGGGGCCAACCGGGGAGCTGTTTTTT. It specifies CATSRNPAAGGPTGELFF. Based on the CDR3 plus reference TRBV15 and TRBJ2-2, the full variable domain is DAMVIQNPRYQVTQFGKPVTLSCSQTLNHNVMYWYQQKSSQAPKLLFHYYDKDFNNEADTPDNFQSRRPNTSFCFLDIRSPGLGDTAMYLCATSRNPAAGGPTGELFFGEGSRLTVL.

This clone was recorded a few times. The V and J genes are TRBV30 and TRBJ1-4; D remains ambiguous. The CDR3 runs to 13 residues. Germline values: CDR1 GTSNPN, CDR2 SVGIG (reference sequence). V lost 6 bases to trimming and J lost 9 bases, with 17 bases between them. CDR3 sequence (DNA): TGTGCCTGTCGCGGACCCACGAAGCAAAAACTGTTTTTT. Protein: CACRGPTKQKLFF.

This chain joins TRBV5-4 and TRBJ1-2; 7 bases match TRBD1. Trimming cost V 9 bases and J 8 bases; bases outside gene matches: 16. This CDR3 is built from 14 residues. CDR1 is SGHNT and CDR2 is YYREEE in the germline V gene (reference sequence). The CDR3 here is CATYPQGTVQGYTF. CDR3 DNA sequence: TGTGCCACGTATCCTCAAGGGACAGTCCAGGGCTACACCTTC.

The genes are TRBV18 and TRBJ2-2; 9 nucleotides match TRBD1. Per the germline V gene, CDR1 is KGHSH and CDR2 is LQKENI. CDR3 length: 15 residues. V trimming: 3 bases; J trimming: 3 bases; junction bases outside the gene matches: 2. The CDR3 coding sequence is TGTGCCAGCTCACCTAGACAGGGGGACACCGGGGAGCTGTTTTTT. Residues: CASSPRQGDTGELFF.

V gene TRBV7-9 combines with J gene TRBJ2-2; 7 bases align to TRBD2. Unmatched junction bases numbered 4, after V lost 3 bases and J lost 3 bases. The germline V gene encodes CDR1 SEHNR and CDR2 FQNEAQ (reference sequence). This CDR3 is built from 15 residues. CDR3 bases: TGTGCCAGCAGCTTTCAAGCGGGACACACCGGGGAGCTGTTTTTT. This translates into CASSFQAGHTGELFF.

DNA for the CDR3: TGCGCCAGCAGCTTGACTGGGACAGGGGACACCCAGTACTTC. It encodes CASSLTGTGDTQYF. The V gene is TRBV5-1, the J gene TRBJ2-5, with TRBD1 matching over 10 bases. CDR1 and CDR2 (germline): SGHRS, YFSETQ. The CDR3 is 14 residues long. With 1 base clipped from V and 8 bases from J, the junction kept 5 bases outside the gene matches.

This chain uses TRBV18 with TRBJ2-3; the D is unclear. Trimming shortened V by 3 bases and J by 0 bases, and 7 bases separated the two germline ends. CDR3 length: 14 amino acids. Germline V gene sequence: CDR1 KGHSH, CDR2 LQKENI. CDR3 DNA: TGTGCCAGCTCACCGTTGTCTAGCACAGATACGCAGTATTTT. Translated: CASSPLSSTDTQYF.

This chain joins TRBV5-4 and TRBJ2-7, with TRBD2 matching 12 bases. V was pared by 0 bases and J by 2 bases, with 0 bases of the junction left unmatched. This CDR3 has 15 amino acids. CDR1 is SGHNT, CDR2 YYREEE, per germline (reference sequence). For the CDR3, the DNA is TGTGCCAGCAGCTTGGGACTAGCGGGGGCCTACGAGCAGTACTTC. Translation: CASSLGLAGAYEQYF.

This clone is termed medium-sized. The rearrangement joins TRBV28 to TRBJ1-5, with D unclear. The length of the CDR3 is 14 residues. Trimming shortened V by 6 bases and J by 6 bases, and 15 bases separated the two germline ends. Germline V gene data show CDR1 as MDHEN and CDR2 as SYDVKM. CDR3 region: CASSPTGRAQPQHF. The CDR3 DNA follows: TGTGCCAGCAGCCCGACGGGTAGGGCTCAGCCCCAGCATTTT.

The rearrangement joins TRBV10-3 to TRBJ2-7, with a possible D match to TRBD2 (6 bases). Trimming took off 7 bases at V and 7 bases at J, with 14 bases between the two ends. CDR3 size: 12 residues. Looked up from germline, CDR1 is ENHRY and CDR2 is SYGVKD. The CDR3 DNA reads TGTGCCATCACCGGCGGGGAAGAGGAGCAGTACTTC. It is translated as CAITGGEEEQYF.

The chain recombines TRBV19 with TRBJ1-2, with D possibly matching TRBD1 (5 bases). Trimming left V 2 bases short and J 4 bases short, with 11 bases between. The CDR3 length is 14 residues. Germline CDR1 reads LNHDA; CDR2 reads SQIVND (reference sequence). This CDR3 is CASSIQPGSYGYTF. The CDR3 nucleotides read TGTGCCAGTAGTATACAACCAGGGAGCTATGGCTACACCTTC.

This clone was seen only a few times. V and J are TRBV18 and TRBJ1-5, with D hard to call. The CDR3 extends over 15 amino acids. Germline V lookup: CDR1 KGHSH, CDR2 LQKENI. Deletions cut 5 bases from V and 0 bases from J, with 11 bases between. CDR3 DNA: TGTGCCAGCTCAGCAGAACTCTTTAGCAATCAGCCCCAGCATTTT. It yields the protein CASSAELFSNQPQHF.